Listed here are 18 T cell receptor beta chains from one sample, sequenced in a study of cytomegalovirus exposure and HLA in healthy donors. Profiling relied on immunoSEQ multiplex PCR, and the TCRdb table lists in-frame clones only, not all of them. This sample yields 110,000 or so clones, of which approximately 95% are seen a single time; 0.67% belongs to the top ten. The sequenced sample consisted of PBMCs. These TCRs come from a woman between 18 and 30 years old in good health and CMV-seronegative.

This chain joins TRBV6-5 and TRBJ2-3; 8 bases line up with TRBD2. The CDR3 loop spans 15 amino acids. Unmatched junction bases numbered 10, after V lost 0 bases and J lost 11 bases. The germline V gene has CDR1 MNHEY and CDR2 SVGAGI. CDR3 loop: CASSYSRGPGLEQYF. CDR3 in DNA: TGTGCCAGCAGTTACTCGAGGGGCCCGGGACTAGAGCAGTATTTT.

Only one count was recorded for this clone. The chain employs TRBV29-1 and TRBJ1-1; the D is unclear. CDR1 is SQVTM, CDR2 ANQGSEA, per germline. The V end was cut by 3 bases, the J end by 0 bases, with 11 bases between. This CDR3 contains 14 residues. CDR3 amino acids: CSVEGPGMNTEAFF. The CDR3 DNA reads as TGCAGCGTTGAGGGTCCGGGGATGAACACTGAAGCTTTCTTT.

The CDR3 DNA follows: TGTGCCAGCAGTCTCACAGGGCCGGAGACCCAGTACTTC. As protein: CASSLTGPETQYF. The chain employs TRBV6-1 and TRBJ2-5; possible D gene TRBD1, 6 bases. V dropped 5 bases and J dropped 5 bases, with 12 bases sitting between them. The germline CDR1 and CDR2 sequences are MNHNS and SASEGT. There are 13 residues in the CDR3.

The rearrangement uses TRBV28 and TRBJ1-2, with 10 bases lining up with TRBD1. CDR1 and CDR2 (germline): MDHEN, SYDVKM. This CDR3 comprises 17 residues. The V and J ends lost 4 bases and 0 bases, in that order; junction bases with no gene match: 8. CDR3 DNA: TGTGCCAGCAGTTGGGGACAGGGGAACCCCTCTAACTATGGCTACACCTTC. This encodes CASSWGQGNPSNYGYTF.

The gene calls are TRBV5-6 and TRBJ2-2; no clear D gene. Germline V lookup: CDR1 SGHDT, CDR2 YYEEEE. CDR3 size: 14 residues. Between the trimmed V and J ends, which lost 0 bases and 2 bases, there was a span of 5 bases. This CDR3 reads CASSLGANTGELFF. CDR3 coding DNA: TGTGCCAGCAGCTTGGGAGCAAACACCGGGGAGCTGTTTTTT. The full variable domain, rest sourced from reference TRBV5-6 and TRBJ2-2, is DAGVTQSPTHLIKTRGQQVTLRCSPKSGHDTVSWYQQALGQGPQFIFQYYEEEERQRGNFPDRFSGHQFPNYSSELNVNALLLGDSALYLCASSLGANTGELFFGEGSRLTVL.

This rearrangement joins TRBV11-2 to TRBJ2-7, with 8 bases identical to TRBD1. Germline assignment: CDR1 SGHAT and CDR2 FQNNGV. The junction had 5 bases not matched to a gene; V was cut back by 1 base and J by 6 bases. The CDR3 has 14 residues. Here the CDR3 reads CASSLGRTGTEQYF. The CDR3 coding sequence is TGTGCCAGCAGCTTAGGCCGGACAGGGACCGAGCAGTACTTC.

This chain uses TRBV9 with TRBJ2-1, with a possible D match to TRBD2 (7 bases). Germline values: CDR1 SGDLS, CDR2 YYNGEE. V lost 3 bases to trimming and J lost 6 bases, with 16 bases between them. This CDR3 has 15 amino acids. This CDR3 is CASSAWGGAINEQFF. CDR3 coding DNA: TGTGCCAGCAGCGCTTGGGGGGGGGCCATCAATGAGCAGTTCTTC.

This chain uses TRBV19 with TRBJ1-1, with D uncertain. The germline V gene encodes CDR1 LNHDA and CDR2 SQIVND (reference sequence). V lost 5 bases, J lost 3 bases, and 13 bases lay in between. CDR3 length: 14 amino acids. The CDR3 coding sequence is TGTGCCAGTAGTTCGGGATGGGGAGACACTGAAGCTTTCTTT. Encoded protein: CASSSGWGDTEAFF.

V is TRBV19 and J is TRBJ1-2, with unresolved D. Germline lookup yields CDR1 LNHDA and CDR2 SQIVND (reference sequence). V shed 1 base and J shed 2 bases, with 11 bases lying between them. CDR3 length: 15 residues. Here the CDR3 DNA reads TGTGCCAGTAGTATAGTTTGGCAGGAAAACTATGGCTACACCTTC. This gives the protein CASSIVWQENYGYTF.

In nucleotides, the CDR3 is TGTGCCAGCAGCCCAGACTTACTTTACAATGAGCAGTTCTTC. Protein: CASSPDLLYNEQFF. The chain joins TRBV7-9 to TRBJ2-1; no clear D. The CDR3 contains 14 residues. Germline V gives CDR1 SEHNR, CDR2 FQNEAQ (reference sequence). V was clipped by 5 bases and J by 4 bases, with 12 bases between them.

This chain uses TRBV5-6 with TRBJ1-3; 7 bases align to TRBD1. This CDR3 has 13 residues. J was trimmed by 8 bases and V by 4 bases; bases with no gene match: 6. Per germline, CDR1 SGHDT and CDR2 YYEEEE. The DNA for the CDR3 is TGTGCCAGCAGCCCGACAGGGTCGTACACCATATATTTT. It codes for CASSPTGSYTIYF.

This chain uses TRBV2 with TRBJ2-1, with D maybe TRBD2 (7 bases). The V end lost 5 bases, the J end lost 1 base, and 12 bases lay between the germline ends. The length of the CDR3 is 15 residues. Germline V gives CDR1 SNHLY, CDR2 FYNNEI. The CDR3 DNA sequence: TGTGCCAGCAGTCTACAGGGAGGGTCCTACAATGAGCAGTTCTTC. Protein product: CASSLQGGSYNEQFF.

The rearrangement uses TRBV25-1 and TRBJ1-4; 7 nucleotides agree with TRBD1. Trimming cost V 3 bases and J 5 bases; bases outside gene matches: 9. The CDR3 has 16 residues. The V gene's germline CDR1 is MGHDK and CDR2 SYGVNS. The CDR3 DNA sequence: TGTGCCAGCAGTGACCGTAACAGGGGCCCCAATGAAAAACTGTTTTTT. It specifies CASSDRNRGPNEKLFF.

The chain has TRBV5-4 and TRBJ2-7; D remains unclear. V was pared by 4 bases and J by 4 bases, with 6 bases between. This CDR3 comprises 11 residues. Germline-derived CDR1 and CDR2 are SGHNT and YYREEE (reference sequence). CDR3 sequence: CASSTDYEQYF. The CDR3 DNA follows: TGTGCCAGCAGCACTGATTACGAGCAGTACTTC.

Only a few counts were recorded for this clone. The rearrangement links TRBV11-1 to TRBJ2-7; 7 positions match TRBD2. The CDR3 loop spans 16 amino acids. The germline CDR1 and CDR2 sequences are SGHAT and FQDESV (reference sequence). Trimming removed 4 bases from V and 2 bases from J; junction bases left unmatched: 11. The CDR3 sequence is CASSSYPGTTTYEQYF. CDR3 in DNA: TGTGCCAGCAGCTCTTACCCCGGGACTACCACCTACGAGCAGTACTTC.

V is TRBV5-1 and J is TRBJ2-3, with TRBD2 matching over 7 bases. The CDR3 covers 15 residues. V trimming: 3 bases; J trimming: 1 base; junction bases outside the gene matches: 5. Germline V gene lookup returns CDR1 SGHRS and CDR2 YFSETQ. Here the CDR3 DNA reads TGCGCCAGCAGCTCTGGACTAGACGGCACAGATACGCAGTATTTT. Protein product: CASSSGLDGTDTQYF.

V usage is TRBV23-1 and J usage is TRBJ2-2, with TRBD1 matching over 9 bases. TRBV23-1 has ORF status, its function being uncertain. The CDR3 is 19 residues long. The V gene end was trimmed by 4 bases and the J gene end by 4 bases; junction bases not matched to a gene: 16. CDR3 protein: CASSRAKDRGLVGTGELFF. The CDR3 coding sequence is TGCGCCAGCAGTCGCGCTAAGGACAGGGGCCTAGTGGGCACCGGGGAGCTGTTTTTT.

This clone was seen a few times. The genes are TRBV5-4 and TRBJ2-6; D is perhaps TRBD1 (5 bases). Per germline, CDR1 SGHNT and CDR2 YYREEE (reference sequence). V was trimmed by 4 bases and J by 1 base, leaving 9 bases between them. This CDR3 region has 15 residues. The CDR3 region has the DNA TGTGCCAGCAGCCAACGACAGTCTGGGGCCAACGTCCTGACTTTC. Its translation is CASSQRQSGANVLTF.